This T cell receptor (beta chain) is from a study of shared clonotypes between healthy human individuals. General study findings and limits: Across subsets, estimated richness was generally greater for naive than for memory populations. Non-shared clonotypes had lower generation probabilities than clonotypes shared by all four sorted-subset donors.

With regard to this clone: Its antigen is unknown.

The assay was immunoSEQ multiplex PCR, and TCRdb's table has in-frame clones only and misses some. The sample holds 2 million to 3 million clones; around 90% are singletons and the top ten take over 0.12%. The CDR3 sequence is 14 residues long. V gave up 4 bases and J gave up 3 bases, with 13 bases separating them. Per the germline V gene, CDR1 is SGHTA and CDR2 is FQGNSA. This clonotype was sampled from a young man in good health. The specimen was naive CD4+ T cells sorted from blood. Subset reported: CD45RA+ positively selected. The chain is built from TRBV7-2 and TRBJ2-7; D perhaps matches TRBD2 (6 bases). This CDR3 is CASSSNPGVYEQYF. For the CDR3, the DNA is TGTGCCAGCAGCTCCAACCCGGGGGTCTACGAGCAGTACTTC.